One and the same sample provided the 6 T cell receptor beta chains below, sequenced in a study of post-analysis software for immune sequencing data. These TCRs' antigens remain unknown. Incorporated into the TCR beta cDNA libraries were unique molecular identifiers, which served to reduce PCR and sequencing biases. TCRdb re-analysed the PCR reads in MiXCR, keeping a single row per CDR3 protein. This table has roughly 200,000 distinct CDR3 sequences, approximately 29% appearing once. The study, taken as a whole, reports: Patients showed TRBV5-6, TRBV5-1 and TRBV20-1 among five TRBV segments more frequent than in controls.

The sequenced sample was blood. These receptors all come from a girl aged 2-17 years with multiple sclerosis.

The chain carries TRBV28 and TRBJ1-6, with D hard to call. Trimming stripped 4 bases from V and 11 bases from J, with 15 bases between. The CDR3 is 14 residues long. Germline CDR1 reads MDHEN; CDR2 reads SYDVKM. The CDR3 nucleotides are TGTGCCAGCAGTTCCCCCCAACAGTGGGCACCCCTCCACTTT. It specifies CASSSPQQWAPLHF. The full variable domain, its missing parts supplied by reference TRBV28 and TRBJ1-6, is DVKVTQSSRYLVKRTGEKVFLECVQDMDHENMFWYRQDPGLGLRLIYFSYDVKMKEKGDIPEGYSVSREKKERFSLILESASTNQTSMYLCASSSPQQWAPLHFGNGTRLTVT.

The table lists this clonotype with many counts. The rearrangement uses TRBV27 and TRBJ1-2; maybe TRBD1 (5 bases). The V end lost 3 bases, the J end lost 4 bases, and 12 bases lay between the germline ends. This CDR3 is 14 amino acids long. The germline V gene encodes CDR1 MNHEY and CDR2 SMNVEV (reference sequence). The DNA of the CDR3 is TGTGCCAGCAGTTTTGGGCAGGGCACCTATGGCTACACCTTC. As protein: CASSFGQGTYGYTF.

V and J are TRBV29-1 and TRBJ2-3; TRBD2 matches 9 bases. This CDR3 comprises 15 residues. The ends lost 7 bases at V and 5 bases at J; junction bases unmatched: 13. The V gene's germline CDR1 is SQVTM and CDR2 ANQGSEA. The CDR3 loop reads CSALGRGGTLDTQYF. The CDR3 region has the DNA TGCAGCGCCCTCGGGCGGGGGGGCACCTTAGATACGCAGTATTTT.

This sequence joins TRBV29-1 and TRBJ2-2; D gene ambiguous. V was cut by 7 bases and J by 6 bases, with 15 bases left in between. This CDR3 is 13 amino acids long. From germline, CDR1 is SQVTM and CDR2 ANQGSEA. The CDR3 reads CSGIIGSSGELFF. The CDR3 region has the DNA TGCAGCGGGATTATAGGAAGTTCCGGGGAGCTGTTTTTT.

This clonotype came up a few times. CDR3 nucleotides: TGTGCCAGCAGCTTGGTTGGACAGGCGAACACTGAAGCTTTCTTT. It yields the protein CASSLVGQANTEAFF. The chain links TRBV5-5 to TRBJ1-1, with 7 bases that match TRBD1. Germline CDR1 and CDR2: SGHKS and YYEKEE (reference sequence). V dropped 0 bases and J dropped 1; count of bases not matched to a gene: 3. CDR3 length equals 15 residues.

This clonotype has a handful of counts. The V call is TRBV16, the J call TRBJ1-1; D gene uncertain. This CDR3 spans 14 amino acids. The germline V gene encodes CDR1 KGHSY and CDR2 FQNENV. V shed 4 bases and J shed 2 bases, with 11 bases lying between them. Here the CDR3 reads CASSPRVLNTEAFF. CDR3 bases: TGTGCCAGCAGCCCTCGGGTCCTTAACACTGAAGCTTTCTTT.